The 5 T cell receptor beta chains listed next were all sequenced from one sample in a study of T-cell memory formation after mild COVID-19. TCRdb analysed the 5' RACE reads with MiXCR anew, one entry per CDR3 protein. The sample shows more than 75,000 distinct CDR3 sequences, approximately 23% of them seen only once. Sequencing was done on a sample of PBMCs or a T cell subset sorted from them (not recorded which). The source is a man between 18 and 35 years old who had mild COVID-19 (a few samples of this study predate the infection). Cell type and time point are not known.

A few counts support this clonotype. V usage is TRBV5-1 and J usage is TRBJ2-1; 14 positions agree with TRBD2. Germline V lookup: CDR1 SGHRS, CDR2 YFSETQ. The CDR3 sequence is 15 residues long. Germline trimming cut 3 bases from V and 6 bases from J; bases unmatched to any gene: 2. The CDR3 DNA reads TGCGCCAGCAGCTCGGGACTAGCGGGGGTCAATGAGCAGTTCTTC. Its protein is CASSSGLAGVNEQFF.

This chain uses TRBV4-1 with TRBJ1-1; tentative D call: TRBD1 (5 bases). The CDR3 is made up of 14 amino acids. Trimming stripped 3 bases from V and 1 base from J, with 9 bases between. Germline CDR1 reads MGHRA; CDR2 reads YSYEKL. CDR3 residues: CASSHQGANTEAFF. The CDR3 DNA reads as TGCGCCAGCAGCCACCAGGGAGCGAACACTGAAGCTTTCTTT.

This chain joins TRBV7-8 and TRBJ2-7; tentative D call: TRBD2 (6 bases). Trimming took off 4 bases at V and 6 bases at J, with 13 bases between the two ends. Germline V lookup: CDR1 SGHVS, CDR2 FQNEAQ. This CDR3 contains 13 residues. CDR3 protein: CASSSGVLSEQYF. The CDR3 DNA follows: TGTGCCAGCAGCTCGGGAGTCCTCTCCGAGCAGTACTTC.

This chain uses TRBV29-1 with TRBJ2-1; D remains unclear. Trimming took 7 bases from V and 8 from J, leaving 15 bases between them. Germline V gene data show CDR1 as SQVTM and CDR2 as ANQGSEA. There are 12 residues in the CDR3. The CDR3 protein is CSGVEKLDEQFF. In DNA form, the CDR3 reads TGCAGCGGAGTAGAAAAGTTAGATGAGCAGTTCTTC.

The V call is TRBV5-1, the J call TRBJ2-1, with 7 bases matching TRBD1. This CDR3 has 15 amino acids. CDR1 is SGHRS, CDR2 YFSETQ, per germline. V lost 4 bases, J lost 9 bases, and 13 bases stayed unmatched. The CDR3 region has the DNA TGCGCCAGCAGCCCGGCCGGTGCAGGGGGAGCTGAGCAGTTCTTC. Translating it yields CASSPAGAGGAEQFF.